The 22 T cell receptor beta chains below were found in one sample sequenced in a study of control samples from healthy donors and cancer patients. Profiling relied on immunoSEQ multiplex PCR, and the TCRdb table lists in-frame clones only, not all of them. This table has some 120,000 clones, around 94% appearing once. Sequencing was performed on PBMCs. The source of these receptors is an elderly man with head and neck cancer.

This chain links TRBV7-2 with TRBJ1-5; no reliable D call. The germline CDR1 and CDR2 sequences are SGHTA and FQGNSA. Trimming removed 0 bases at V and 9 bases at J, with 9 bases between. The CDR3 totals 13 residues. CDR3 residues: CASSLAGIVPQHF. The CDR3 bases are TGTGCCAGCAGCTTAGCCGGGATTGTGCCCCAGCATTTT.

V usage is TRBV7-8 and J usage is TRBJ1-4; D uncertain. Germline CDR1 SGHVS, CDR2 FQNEAQ. The CDR3 length is 12 residues. The germline V and J ends were trimmed by 5 bases and 10 bases, with 11 bases remaining between them. The CDR3 DNA is TGTGCCAGCAGCGACCGCCCCCGAAAACTGTTTTTT. Translated, it gives CASSDRPRKLFF.

The chain has TRBV2 and TRBJ1-3, with TRBD1 matching over 7 bases. Germline CDR1 and CDR2: SNHLY and FYNNEI. CDR3 length: 14 residues. Trimming cost V 6 bases and J 4 bases; bases outside gene matches: 6. CDR3: CASSLTGTGNTIYF. DNA for the CDR3: TGTGCCAGCAGCCTGACAGGGACCGGAAACACCATATATTTT.

The gene calls are TRBV24-1 and TRBJ1-2; D uncertain. The CDR3 runs 13 residues. The germline V and J ends were trimmed by 6 bases and 0 bases, with 7 bases remaining between them. Germline V lookup: CDR1 KGHDR, CDR2 SFDVKD. CDR3 bases: TGTGCCACCAGTAGGTCAGCTAACTATGGCTACACCTTC. Protein product: CATSRSANYGYTF.

The rearrangement links TRBV19 to TRBJ1-5; D is ambiguous. The CDR3 loop spans 13 amino acids. Germline CDR1 LNHDA, CDR2 SQIVND (reference sequence). V lost 5 bases to trimming and J lost 4 bases, with 9 bases between them. The CDR3 DNA follows: TGTGCCAGTAGTCTAGGTTGGAATCAGCCCCAGCATTTT. Translating it yields CASSLGWNQPQHF.

Concerning this clone itself: Different DNA sequences within this sample yield the same CDR3. This chain uses TRBV30 with TRBJ1-2, with D uncertain. V was clipped by 1 base and J by 1 base, with 1 base between them. The CDR3 sequence is 11 residues long. CDR1 is GTSNPN and CDR2 is SVGIG in the germline V gene (reference sequence). The CDR3 coding sequence is TGTGCCTGGAGTGGTAACTATGGCTACACCTTC. Translating gives CAWSGNYGYTF.

The rearrangement joins TRBV3-1 (or the pseudogene TRBV3-2) to TRBJ2-6, with D uncertain. V was pared by 1 base and J by 0 bases, with 7 bases between. The CDR3 has 16 amino acids. In germline, CDR1 is LGHDT, CDR2 YNNKEL (reference sequence). Here the CDR3 reads CASSQARFSGANVLTF. The CDR3 DNA is TGTGCCAGCAGCCAAGCCCGGTTCTCTGGGGCCAACGTCCTGACTTTC.

This clone was counted a single time. The chain recombines TRBV11-3 with TRBJ2-2, with D unresolved. CDR3 length equals 12 residues. V lost 5 bases to trimming and J lost 4 bases, with 5 bases between them. From germline, CDR1 is SGHNT and CDR2 YENEEA. For the CDR3, the DNA is TGTGCCAGCAGCCCATCCACCGGGGAGCTGTTTTTT. Protein product: CASSPSTGELFF.

The V call is TRBV3-1 (or the pseudogene TRBV3-2), the J call TRBJ1-3; TRBD1 aligns across 7 bases. The CDR3 loop spans 14 amino acids. Per germline, CDR1 LGHDT and CDR2 YNNKEL (reference sequence). The V and J ends lost 3 bases and 5 bases, in that order; junction bases with no gene match: 4. CDR3 nucleotide sequence: TGTGCCAGCAGCCACTGGGACAGTAGAAACACCATATATTTT. This encodes CASSHWDSRNTIYF.

This clone was observed once. CDR3 sequence (DNA): TGTGCCAGCAGCCGACGGGTCGATGAAGAAAAACTGTTTTTT. This sequence encodes CASSRRVDEEKLFF. This rearrangement joins TRBV5-4 to TRBJ1-4; no clear D gene. Deletions cut 4 bases from V and 8 bases from J, with 15 bases between. This CDR3 has 14 residues. Germline values: CDR1 SGHNT, CDR2 YYREEE (reference sequence).

The chain has TRBV30 and TRBJ1-6; 7 bases match TRBD1. The CDR3 consists of 14 residues. Trimming took 3 bases from V and 6 from J; bases not matched to a gene: 5. Per the germline V gene, CDR1 is GTSNPN and CDR2 is SVGIG (reference sequence). In nucleotides, the CDR3 is TGTGCCTGGAGCCCGGGACAGCTTAATTCACCCCTCCACTTT. Translated, it gives CAWSPGQLNSPLHF.

For this clone: A read error may account for a junction end that differs from germline. The V and J genes are TRBV6-5 and TRBJ1-2; tentative D call: TRBD1 (5 bases). Germline V gene sequence: CDR1 MNHEY, CDR2 SVGAGI. This CDR3 comprises 14 residues. As DNA, the CDR3 is TGTGCCAGCAGTGACTCCCTCGGGGGGGATGGCTACACCTTC. Amino acids: CASSDSLGGDGYTF.

The chain employs TRBV6-5 and TRBJ1-4; no clear D gene. Trimming stripped 5 bases from V and 7 bases from J, with 11 bases between. CDR3 length: 13 amino acids. CDR1 MNHEY and CDR2 SVGAGI come from the germline V gene. The CDR3 loop is CASSPVPSEKLFF. The CDR3 DNA is TGTGCCAGCAGTCCGGTACCTAGTGAAAAACTGTTTTTT.

The chain links TRBV7-2 to TRBJ1-5, with 7 bases that match TRBD1. The CDR3 is 15 amino acids. Germline CDR1 SGHTA, CDR2 FQGNSA. V shed 4 bases and J 4 bases; nucleotides not matched to a gene: 7. DNA for the CDR3: TGTGCCAGCAGCTCCACCGGGACAGATAATCAGCCCCAGCATTTT. Translation gives CASSSTGTDNQPQHF.

This rearrangement joins TRBV6-2 or TRBV6-3 to TRBJ2-1; 9 bases fit TRBD2. CDR1 is MNHEY, CDR2 SVGEGT, per germline. The CDR3 is 16 amino acids. Trimming took 2 bases from V and 8 from J; bases not matched to a gene: 10. The CDR3 sequence is CASSYKRGAPADEQFF. For the CDR3, the DNA is TGTGCCAGCAGTTACAAGCGGGGGGCCCCGGCTGATGAGCAGTTCTTC.

The chain recombines TRBV19 with TRBJ1-6; no definite D call. Germline CDR1 LNHDA, CDR2 SQIVND (reference sequence). The CDR3 length is 13 residues. V gave up 7 bases and J gave up 8 bases, with 12 bases separating them. The CDR3 DNA reads as TGTGCCAGTACGCAGGCTAGGGATTCACCCCTCCACTTT. Encoded protein: CASTQARDSPLHF.

This clone was detected only once. The chain carries TRBV25-1 and TRBJ2-2; D gene uncertain. The CDR3 is made up of 13 amino acids. The germline CDR1 and CDR2 sequences are MGHDK and SYGVNS. Deletions cut 2 bases from V and 2 bases from J, with 3 bases between. As DNA, the CDR3 is TGTGCCAGCAGTGAACGTAACACCGGGGAGCTGTTTTTT. Its protein product is CASSERNTGELFF.

The chain's CDR3 is CASSSQVLQPQHF. CDR3 bases: TGTGCCAGTAGTTCACAGGTACTTCAGCCCCAGCATTTT. The chain is built from TRBV19 and TRBJ1-5; possible D gene TRBD1, 5 bases. The germline V gene encodes CDR1 LNHDA and CDR2 SQIVND (reference sequence). This CDR3 spans 13 amino acids. The V end was cut by 5 bases, the J end by 6 bases, with 11 bases between.

V gene TRBV3-1 (or the pseudogene TRBV3-2) combines with J gene TRBJ1-5, with 12 bases aligning to TRBD1. With 5 bases clipped from V and 3 bases from J, the junction kept 2 bases outside the gene matches. From germline, CDR1 is LGHDT and CDR2 YNNKEL (reference sequence). This CDR3 has 15 amino acids. CDR3 nucleotides: TGTGCCAGCAGCACGGGACAGGGGGCCAATCAGCCCCAGCATTTT. Translation: CASSTGQGANQPQHF.

The chain is built from TRBV5-4 and TRBJ2-2; D uncertain. The germline gives CDR1 SGHNT, CDR2 YYREEE (reference sequence). The ends were cut back, 4 bases at V and 7 bases at J, with 8 bases in the middle. The CDR3 is made up of 12 amino acids. The CDR3 bases are TGTGCCAGCAGCCCCTGGAGCGGGGAGCTGTTTTTT. This gives the protein CASSPWSGELFF.

The CDR3 loop reads CASSFAGPPNSPLHF. The CDR3 nucleotides are TGTGCCAGCAGCTTCGCGGGACCTCCAAATTCACCCCTCCACTTT. The rearrangement links TRBV5-5 to TRBJ1-6, with a weak D call TRBD1 (5 bases). The germline V gene has CDR1 SGHKS and CDR2 YYEKEE (reference sequence). This CDR3 is built from 15 residues. The germline V and J ends were trimmed by 2 bases and 7 bases, with 13 bases remaining between them.

V is TRBV7-9 and J is TRBJ2-1, with 13 bases matching TRBD2. The CDR3 consists of 16 residues. The junction had 6 bases not matched to a gene; V was cut back by 1 base and J by 9 bases. The V gene's germline CDR1 is SEHNR and CDR2 FQNEAQ (reference sequence). Here the CDR3 reads CASSLGLAGGDSEQFF. CDR3 in DNA: TGTGCCAGCAGCTTAGGACTAGCGGGAGGTGATTCTGAGCAGTTCTTC.